Listed below are T cell receptor beta chains from one sample, sequenced in a study of T cells in Graves' hyperthyroidism and ophthalmopathy. TCRdb analysed the multiplex PCR reads with MiXCR anew, one entry per CDR3 protein. The sample contains hundreds of thousands of distinct CDR3 sequences, about 15% of which appear only once. Sequencing used blood. These TCRs come from a woman aged 25 to 39 with Graves' hyperthyroidism that later progressed to Graves' ophthalmopathy. CDR3s include the opening cysteine and the closing phenylalanine or tryptophan. Fields, in order: D gene, V gene, clone size, J gene, CDR3 DNA, CDR3 protein. The D gene is left open where the match is weak. Clone sizes are given selectively: once, few, many, or a class where the clone is expanded.

D: NA; V: TRBV4-1; size: few; J: TRBJ2-1; DNA: TGCGCCAGCAGCCAAGTTTATCCCACAGGGAATCATCCCAATGAGCAGTTCTTC; CDR3: CASSQVYPTGNHPNEQFF
D: NA; V: TRBV18; size: NA; J: TRBJ1-3; DNA: TGTGCCAGCTCACCCCCCTGGGGGTATGGAAACACCATATATTTT; CDR3: CASSPPWGYGNTIYF
D: TRBD1; V: TRBV13; size: many; J: TRBJ2-3; DNA: TGTGCCAGCAGCTTCTCGGACAGGGCGGCAGATACGCAGTATTTT; CDR3: CASSFSDRAADTQYF
D: TRBD1; V: TRBV20-1; size: many; J: TRBJ2-7; DNA: TGCAGTGCTAGAACCGGGACAGGGGCTTACGAGCAGTACTTC; CDR3: CSARTGTGAYEQYF
D: NA; V: TRBV7-9; size: NA; J: TRBJ1-1; DNA: TGTGCCAGCAGCTTAGCTATCACGGGGGATTTGAACACTGAAGCTTTCTTT; CDR3: CASSLAITGDLNTEAFF
D: TRBD2; V: TRBV28; size: many; J: TRBJ2-1; DNA: TGTGCCAGCATTGAGGTCCGGACTAGCGACTACAATGAGCAGTTCTTC; CDR3: CASIEVRTSDYNEQFF
D: TRBD1; V: TRBV9; size: many; J: TRBJ1-2; DNA: TGTGCCAGCAGCCCTCAGACAGGGATCTTCTATGGCTACACCTTC; CDR3: CASSPQTGIFYGYTF
D: NA; V: TRBV28; size: NA; J: TRBJ1-2; DNA: TGTGCCAGCAGTTCTTGGGGACTGCACCCGGGGGACTATGGCTACACCTTC; CDR3: CASSSWGLHPGDYGYTF
D: TRBD1; V: TRBV18; size: many; J: TRBJ2-7; DNA: TGTGCCAGCTCACCACAGGGGGCCCACGAGCAGTACTTC; CDR3: CASSPQGAHEQYF
D: TRBD2; V: TRBV12-3/TRBV12-4; size: many; J: TRBJ2-5; DNA: TGTGCCAGCAGTCCGCTAAGCGCGGGGGGAGAGACCCAGTACTTC; CDR3: CASSPLSAGGETQYF
D: NA; V: TRBV7-3; size: many; J: TRBJ2-6; DNA: TGTGCCAGCAGCTCAGTGGGGTCTGGGGCCAACGTCCTGACTTTC; CDR3: CASSSVGSGANVLTF
D: TRBD2; V: TRBV20-1; size: many; J: TRBJ2-3; DNA: TGCAGTGTAAAGCGGGAGGGCCGTCGTCTAAGTGGGGATACGCAGTATTTT; CDR3: CSVKREGRRLSGDTQYF
D: NA; V: TRBV20-1; size: many; J: TRBJ1-1; DNA: TGCAGTGCAACCATCAGGGAGGGCACTGAAGCTTTCTTT; CDR3: CSATIREGTEAFF
D: NA; V: TRBV28; size: NA; J: TRBJ2-2; DNA: TGTGCCAGCAGCCCACCGGGACGGGGGGGGGAGCTGTTTTTT; CDR3: CASSPPGRGGELFF
D: NA; V: TRBV9; size: few; J: TRBJ2-2; DNA: TGTGCCAGCAGCGTAGTAGCCCGGGAGCTGTTTTTT; CDR3: CASSVVARELFF
D: TRBD1; V: TRBV18; size: many; J: TRBJ1-6; DNA: TGTGCCAGCTCACCGAGGGGGACAGGGGATTCACCCCTCCACTTT; CDR3: CASSPRGTGDSPLHF
D: NA; V: TRBV30; size: many; J: TRBJ2-1; DNA: TGTGCCTGGAGTCCCGGGGTGACTTACAATGAGCAGTTCTTC; CDR3: CAWSPGVTYNEQFF
D: NA; V: TRBV28; size: many; J: TRBJ1-5; DNA: TGTGCCAGCAGGGATAGCAATCAGCCCCAGCATTTT; CDR3: CASRDSNQPQHF
D: NA; V: TRBV12-3/TRBV12-4; size: NA; J: TRBJ2-3; DNA: TGTGCCAGCAGTTTAGGGCACAACCTAGCCGGTACGCAGTATTTT; CDR3: CASSLGHNLAGTQYF
D: NA; V: TRBV7-2; size: few; J: TRBJ2-5; DNA: TGTGCCAGCAGCCTTGGGCGGGTCCGAGAGACCCAGTACTTC; CDR3: CASSLGRVRETQYF
D: NA; V: TRBV15; size: many; J: TRBJ2-2; DNA: TGTGCCACCAGCACGTCAGGGGCAGGACCCTGGATGACCGGGGAGCTGTTTTTT; CDR3: CATSTSGAGPWMTGELFF
D: NA; V: TRBV14; size: few; J: TRBJ2-3; DNA: TGTGCCAGCAGCCAAGATGTGGGCGGGAGCACAGATACGCAGTATTTT; CDR3: CASSQDVGGSTDTQYF
D: TRBD1; V: TRBV19; size: many; J: TRBJ1-2; DNA: TGTGCCAGTAGCGGGACAGGGCCTAACTATGGCTACACCTTC; CDR3: CASSGTGPNYGYTF
D: NA; V: TRBV3-1; size: few; J: TRBJ2-4; DNA: TGTGCCAGCAGCCTGTCGGGAAACAAAAACATTCAGTACTTC; CDR3: CASSLSGNKNIQYF
D: NA; V: TRBV29-1; size: few; J: TRBJ2-6; DNA: TGCAGCGTTGCGGACTTTGAATTTACGGCCAACGTCCTGACTTTC; CDR3: CSVADFEFTANVLTF
D: NA; V: TRBV5-4; size: many; J: TRBJ2-3; DNA: TGTGCCAGCAGCTTGGAGGGGGACACAGATACGCAGTATTTT; CDR3: CASSLEGDTDTQYF
D: NA; V: TRBV11-3; size: NA; J: TRBJ1-5; DNA: TGTGCCAGCAGCCCTCAGGTCGGAAGCAATCAGCCCCAGCATTTT; CDR3: CASSPQVGSNQPQHF
D: TRBD1; V: TRBV7-3; size: many; J: TRBJ1-2; DNA: TGTGCCAGCAGCTTACGACAGGGGCATGGCTACACCTTC; CDR3: CASSLRQGHGYTF
D: TRBD1; V: TRBV20-1; size: many; J: TRBJ2-5; DNA: TGCAGTGCTAGAGTCGACAGGGTGTGGCAAGAGACCCAGTACTTC; CDR3: CSARVDRVWQETQYF
D: TRBD1; V: TRBV28; size: many; J: TRBJ1-1; DNA: TGTGCCAGCAGTTTATTTTTCGTCGGTAGGACAGGGAGGGGGAACACTGAAGCTTTCTTT; CDR3: CASSLFFVGRTGRGNTEAFF
D: TRBD2; V: TRBV2; size: many; J: TRBJ2-2; DNA: TGTGCCGGGACTAGCGGGGGGAGTGGGCCTTTGACCGGGGAGCTGTTTTTT; CDR3: CAGTSGGSGPLTGELFF
D: TRBD2; V: TRBV6-2/TRBV6-3; size: NA; J: TRBJ2-1; DNA: TGTGCCAGCAGTTCTCAAGCGGGAGCCACGTTCAATGAGCAGTTCTTC; CDR3: CASSSQAGATFNEQFF
D: TRBD2; V: TRBV27; size: many; J: TRBJ2-7; DNA: TGTGCCAGCAGTTACTGGACTAGCGGGAGCGAGCAGTACTTC; CDR3: CASSYWTSGSEQYF
D: NA; V: TRBV7-2; size: many; J: TRBJ1-3; DNA: TGTGCCAGCAGCTTATTAGGAGCTGGATCGGGAAACACCATATATTTT; CDR3: CASSLLGAGSGNTIYF
D: NA; V: TRBV11-2; size: many; J: TRBJ1-5; DNA: TGTGCCAGCAGCTTAGAGGACCACAATCAGCCCCAGCATTTT; CDR3: CASSLEDHNQPQHF
D: NA; V: TRBV20-1; size: few; J: TRBJ2-7; DNA: TGCAGGGGGGGGGGCGTCAAATCCTACGAGCAGTACTTC; CDR3: CRGGGVKSYEQYF
D: TRBD2; V: TRBV10-3; size: many; J: TRBJ2-3; DNA: TGTGCCATCAGTGAGTCGACTAGCGGAGTCACCACAGATACGCAGTATTTT; CDR3: CAISESTSGVTTDTQYF
D: NA; V: TRBV20-1; size: many; J: TRBJ2-2; DNA: TGCAGTGCTAGTGCGGCCGGGGAGCTGTTTTTT; CDR3: CSASAAGELFF
D: TRBD1; V: TRBV2; size: many; J: TRBJ1-5; DNA: TGTGCCAGCAGTTGGGACAGAAAACAGCCCCAGCATTTT; CDR3: CASSWDRKQPQHF
D: TRBD1; V: TRBV14; size: few; J: TRBJ1-2; DNA: TGTGCCAGCAGCCTGGGACAGCCAAGGAGTGGCTACACCTTC; CDR3: CASSLGQPRSGYTF
D: TRBD1; V: TRBV28; size: many; J: TRBJ1-2; DNA: TGTGCCAGCACCACTGGGGACAGGCTCTTCACCTTC; CDR3: CASTTGDRLFTF